The present TCR beta chain was sequenced within a study of cytomegalovirus exposure and HLA in healthy donors. Some clones are missing from TCRdb's copy, which holds only in-frame ones; the method was immunoSEQ multiplex PCR. The top ten clones hold under 0.45% of a sample with around 250,000 clones, nearly 90% of them seen once. The donors were members of the validation cohort comprising approximately 110 subjects, separate from the roughly 650-subject first cohort. Germline CDR1 is MNHNY and CDR2 is SVGAGI (reference sequence). The J segment lost 3 bases and the V segment lost 6 bases, leaving 6 bases of the junction unmatched. The CDR3 loop spans 14 amino acids. With respect to this clone: The antigen is not known.

Points from the study as a whole: Overall, approximately 150 TCR beta chains were annotated as cytomegalovirus-associated.

The chain has TRBV6-6 and TRBJ2-7; TRBD1 agrees at 9 bases. The source is a woman aged 18-35 years in good health and CMV-seronegative. Material: PBMCs. As DNA, the CDR3 is TGTGCCAGCAGACCGGGGACAGGGCTCTACGAGCAGTACTTC. Protein product: CASRPGTGLYEQYF.